The next 10 T cell receptor beta chains were all read from a single sample in a study of blood T cell repertoires in COVID-19. Using immunoSEQ multiplex PCR, the repertoire was profiled, and TCRdb retains in-frame clones only, with some absent. The sample carries some 360,000 clones, approximately 87% recorded once. Sequencing was performed on peripheral blood. The receptors originated from a woman aged 55-69 years with COVID-19, enrolled during active disease.

The CDR3 sequence is CASSLVFPDGYTF. Here the CDR3 DNA reads TGTGCCAGCAGTTTAGTCTTTCCTGATGGCTACACCTTC. The V call is TRBV12-3 or TRBV12-4, the J call TRBJ1-2; D gene ambiguous. The CDR3 has 13 amino acids. Trimming removed 1 base at V and 6 bases at J, with 9 bases between.

The chain links TRBV14 to TRBJ2-7, with 7 bases fitting TRBD1. Looked up from germline, CDR1 is SGHDN and CDR2 is FVKESK. The CDR3 extends over 14 amino acids. V lost 4 bases, J lost 2 bases, and 5 bases stayed unmatched. The CDR3 nucleotides are TGTGCCAGCAGCCGACAGGGTCTTACCTACGAGCAGTACTTC. This gives the protein CASSRQGLTYEQYF. Supplemented by reference TRBV14 and TRBJ2-7, the full variable domain reads EAGVTQFPSHSVIEKGQTVTLRCDPISGHDNLYWYRRVMGKEIKFLLHFVKESKQDESGMPNNRFLAERTGGTYSTLKVQPAELEDSGVYFCASSRQGLTYEQYFGPGTRLTVT.

This clone was recorded only once. The genes are TRBV18 and TRBJ2-1; 12 bases align to TRBD2. From germline, CDR1 is KGHSH and CDR2 LQKENI. J gave up 6 bases and V 6 bases, and 12 bases lay outside the gene matches. The CDR3 is 17 residues long. CDR3 in amino acids: CASSPTLAGGLANEQFF. CDR3 nucleotide sequence: TGTGCCAGCTCCCCAACCCTAGCGGGGGGGCTGGCCAATGAGCAGTTCTTC. Full variable domain (rest looked up from reference TRBV18 and TRBJ2-1): NAGVMQNPRHLVRRRGQEARLRCSPMKGHSHVYWYRQLPEEGLKFMVYLQKENIIDESGMPKERFSAEFPKEGPSILRIQQVVRGDSAAYFCASSPTLAGGLANEQFFGPGTRLTVL.

The chain is built from TRBV2 and TRBJ1-1; the D gene is possibly TRBD1 (5 bases). There are 14 residues in the CDR3. CDR1 is SNHLY, CDR2 FYNNEI, per germline. V was cut by 2 bases and J by 6 bases, with 13 bases left in between. CDR3 nucleotides: TGTGCCAGCAGTGAAAGGCAGGGTGGGGCTGAAGCTTTCTTT. Translation: CASSERQGGAEAFF.

The V call is TRBV6-6, the J call TRBJ2-3; D remains ambiguous. The germline V gene encodes CDR1 MNHNY and CDR2 SVGAGI (reference sequence). V dropped 2 bases and J dropped 1 base, with 7 bases sitting between them. The CDR3 contains 14 residues. CDR3 DNA sequence: TGTGCCAGCAGTTACGTCCCTCGCACAGATACGCAGTATTTT. Its protein product is CASSYVPRTDTQYF.

The rearrangement links TRBV25-1 to TRBJ2-5; 8 bases agree with TRBD2. CDR1 and CDR2 (germline): MGHDK, SYGVNS. Trimming took 1 base from V and 2 from J; bases not matched to a gene: 9. This CDR3 region has 17 residues. The DNA for the CDR3 is TGTGCCAGCAGTGAATTCGGGGGTAGCGGGGAGCAAGAGACCCAGTACTTC. It codes for CASSEFGGSGEQETQYF.

This chain joins TRBV6-5 and TRBJ1-2, with D possibly being TRBD1 (6 bases). Germline values: CDR1 MNHEY, CDR2 SVGAGI. The CDR3 covers 12 residues. Trimming cost V 5 bases and J 7 bases, with 11 bases left between them. CDR3 amino acids: CASSTGKGGYTF. The CDR3 DNA reads as TGTGCCAGCAGTACAGGGAAGGGTGGCTACACCTTC.

The V gene is TRBV6-5, the J gene TRBJ1-1; D is unresolved. V lost 6 bases and J 1 base, leaving 12 bases between the germline ends. CDR3 length: 14 residues. Germline lookup yields CDR1 MNHEY and CDR2 SVGAGI. CDR3 region: CASRGRRENTEAFF. CDR3 DNA: TGTGCCAGCAGAGGTCGACGGGAGAACACTGAAGCTTTCTTT.

In this sample, this clone turned up once. This chain connects TRBV4-1 to TRBJ2-3; TRBD2 matches at 12 bases. The CDR3 contains 16 residues. Germline V gene data show CDR1 as MGHRA and CDR2 as YSYEKL. The V and J ends lost 3 bases and 4 bases, in that order; junction bases with no gene match: 5. DNA for the CDR3: TGCGCCAGCAGCCACGCGACTAGCGGGGGTGCAGATACGCAGTATTTT. It yields the protein CASSHATSGGADTQYF.

The rearrangement joins TRBV21-1 to TRBJ1-3; no check of the table's D call, TRBD1, against the DNA was made. TRBV21-1 is classified as a pseudogene. The CDR3 runs to 16 residues. CDR3 in amino acids: CASSNQPGQEGYTIYF. The CDR3 bases are TGTGCCAGCAGCAACCAGCCGGGACAGGAGGGCTACACCATATATTTT.